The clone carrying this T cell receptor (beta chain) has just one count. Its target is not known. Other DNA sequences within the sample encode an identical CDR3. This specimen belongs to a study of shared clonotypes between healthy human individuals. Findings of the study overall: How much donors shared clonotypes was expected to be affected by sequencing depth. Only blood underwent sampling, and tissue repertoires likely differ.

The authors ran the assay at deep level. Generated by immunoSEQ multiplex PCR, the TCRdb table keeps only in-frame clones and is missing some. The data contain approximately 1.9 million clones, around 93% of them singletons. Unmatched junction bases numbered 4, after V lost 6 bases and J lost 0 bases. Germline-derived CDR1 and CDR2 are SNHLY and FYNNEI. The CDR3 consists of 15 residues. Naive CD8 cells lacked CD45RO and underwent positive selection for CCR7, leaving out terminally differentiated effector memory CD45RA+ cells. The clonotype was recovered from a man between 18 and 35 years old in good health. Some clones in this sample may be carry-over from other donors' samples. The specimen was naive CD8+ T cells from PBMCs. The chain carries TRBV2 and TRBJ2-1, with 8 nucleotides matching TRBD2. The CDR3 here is CASSRSGSSYNEQFF. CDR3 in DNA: TGTGCCAGCAGCAGAAGCGGGAGCTCCTACAATGAGCAGTTCTTC.